These 10 T cell receptor beta chains came from one sample sequenced in a study of regulatory T cells in long-lasting Graves disease. With iRepertoire HTBI primers and Arm-PCR of CDR3 regions, TCR beta libraries were built. In TCRdb, the multiplex PCR reads were re-called with MiXCR into one record per CDR3 protein. The sample carries around 340,000 distinct CDR3 sequences, around a fifth recorded once. Noted time point: persistent/refractory GD, antithyroid drugs over 5 years with positive TRAb. From RNA extracted from PBMCs, the TCR library was made. The sample here was peripheral blood mononuclear cells (PBMCs), taken when the disease was refractory, from a patient treated with antithyroid drugs. These receptors were obtained from a female donor with Graves disease.

CDR3 region: CASSFLKTVGQDRGRKGYTF. In DNA form, the CDR3 reads TGTGCCAGCAGCTTTCTTAAGACCGTGGGACAGGACAGGGGGAGAAAAGGCTACACCTTC. The chain recombines TRBV7-9 with TRBJ1-2; TRBD1 matches at 10 bases. CDR3 size: 20 residues. Germline CDR1 reads SEHNR; CDR2 reads FQNEAQ (reference sequence). J gave up 8 bases and V 3 bases, and 24 bases lay outside the gene matches.

This clonotype has at least ten counts. The V and J genes are TRBV2 and TRBJ1-6, with D hard to call. CDR1 and CDR2 from the germline V gene are SNHLY and FYNNEI. V was clipped by 3 bases and J by 7 bases, with 4 bases between them. The CDR3 spans 12 residues. CDR3 DNA: TGTGCCAGCAGTGACCGGAATTCACCCCTCCACTTT. It yields the protein CASSDRNSPLHF.

This clonotype was detected a few times. This sequence joins TRBV5-1 and TRBJ2-5, with D possibly matching TRBD2 (5 bases). CDR3 size: 14 residues. From germline, CDR1 is SGHRS and CDR2 YFSETQ. Trimming left V 5 bases short and J 5 bases short, with 16 bases between. The CDR3, as DNA: TGCGCCAGCAGTCTAGGACTGAACCTGGAGACCCAGTACTTC. Its translation is CASSLGLNLETQYF.

The gene calls are TRBV4-1 and TRBJ1-6, with D possibly matching TRBD1 (6 bases). V lost 3 bases and J 13 bases, leaving 13 bases between the germline ends. CDR3 length: 13 amino acids. Per the germline V gene, CDR1 is MGHRA and CDR2 is YSYEKL. The CDR3 DNA follows: TGCGCCAGCAGCCATGTTGGACAGCGGCCCCTCCACTTT. It yields the protein CASSHVGQRPLHF.

This clonotype was picked up many times. J is TRBJ2-5 and V is TRBV6-1, with a possible D match to TRBD1 (5 bases). The V end was cut by 6 bases, the J end by 2 bases, with 10 bases between. This CDR3 spans 13 amino acids. The germline gives CDR1 MNHNS, CDR2 SASEGT. CDR3 in DNA: TGTGCCAGCAGGCACACAGGTCAAGAGACCCAGTACTTC. This gives the protein CASRHTGQETQYF.

This clonotype has a count of ten or more. The chain couples TRBV20-1 to TRBJ1-6; the match to TRBD1 covers 8 bases. This CDR3 has 14 amino acids. Germline V gives CDR1 DFQATT, CDR2 SNEGSKA (reference sequence). The V gene end was trimmed by 6 bases and the J gene end by 8 bases; junction bases not matched to a gene: 9. CDR3 amino acids: CSAVSGGKDSPLHF. CDR3 bases: TGCAGTGCCGTTTCAGGGGGCAAGGATTCACCCCTCCACTTT.

A single count supports this clonotype. A much larger clone is a single base away; this may be a read error. J is TRBJ2-7 and V is TRBV4-1; a possible D gene is TRBD2 (6 bases). Germline assignment: CDR1 MGHRA and CDR2 YSYEKL. The CDR3 sequence is 13 residues long. CDR3 in amino acids: CASSQVGTLERYF. In DNA form, the CDR3 reads TGCGCCAGCAGCCAAGTGGGGACTCTGGAGCGGTACTTC.

This clonotype was seen many times. The chain employs TRBV11-2 and TRBJ1-5, with 7 bases that match TRBD1. V was pared by 5 bases and J by 5 bases, with 9 bases of the junction left unmatched. In germline, CDR1 is SGHAT, CDR2 FQNNGV. This CDR3 has 15 residues. In DNA form, the CDR3 reads TGTGCCAGCAGCCTCGGACAGGTCTTACATCAGCCCCAGCATTTT. Translating it yields CASSLGQVLHQPQHF.

This clonotype was found many times. V is TRBV28 and J is TRBJ2-7; possibly TRBD2 for D (6 bases). This CDR3 spans 14 amino acids. With 6 bases removed from V and 4 bases from J, the gap between germline ends came to 16 bases. Germline loops: CDR1 MDHEN, CDR2 SYDVKM. The chain's CDR3 is CASSPLANRYEQYF. The CDR3 DNA sequence: TGTGCCAGCAGCCCGCTAGCGAATAGGTACGAGCAGTACTTC.

CDR3 bases: TGCAGTGCTAGAGATTGGCGTAAGAACACTGAAGCTTTCTTT. Translation gives CSARDWRKNTEAFF. V and J are TRBV20-1 and TRBJ1-1; D gene uncertain. This CDR3 has 14 amino acids. The germline V gene has CDR1 DFQATT and CDR2 SNEGSKA (reference sequence). Trimming stripped 0 bases from V and 1 base from J, with 9 bases between.